The 11 T cell receptor beta chains below were found in one sample sequenced in a study of blood T cell repertoires in COVID-19. Clones were read by immunoSEQ multiplex PCR, and TCRdb kept only the in-frame ones, dropping some. The sample holds approximately 200,000 clones; approximately 89% are singletons and the top ten take 4% to 5%. What was sequenced was peripheral blood. The origin of the receptors is a woman aged 25 to 45 with acute or convalescent COVID-19.

The chain couples TRBV5-5 to TRBJ2-7; perhaps TRBD2 as D (6 bases). CDR1 and CDR2 from the germline V gene are SGHKS and YYEKEE (reference sequence). This CDR3 is 14 amino acids long. V lost 5 bases, J lost 3 bases, and 15 bases lay in between. The CDR3 region is CASSVGTLDYEQYF. The CDR3 DNA reads as TGTGCCAGCAGTGTGGGGACTCTCGACTACGAGCAGTACTTC.

This chain joins TRBV6-1 and TRBJ1-3; the match to TRBD1 covers 8 bases. J lost 9 bases, V lost 3 bases, and 4 bases had no gene match. The length of the CDR3 is 13 residues. Germline V gene lookup returns CDR1 MNHNS and CDR2 SASEGT. The CDR3 DNA reads as TGTGCCAGCAGTGAGCAGGGGGCAAGCACCATATATTTT. Its translation is CASSEQGASTIYF.

This clone was found a few times. The gene calls are TRBV12-3 or TRBV12-4 and TRBJ1-6; 8 bases align to TRBD1. This CDR3 region has 12 residues. With 8 bases clipped from V and 9 bases from J, the junction kept 3 bases outside the gene matches. CDR3 DNA: TGTGCCAGCTACGGACAGGGTTCACCCCTCCACTTT. As protein: CASYGQGSPLHF.

This CDR3 reads CASSQGPTLNQPQHF. The CDR3 region has the DNA TGTGCCAGCAGCCAGGGGCCAACGCTGAATCAGCCCCAGCATTTT. V and J are TRBV5-6 and TRBJ1-5; tentatively, D is TRBD1 (6 bases). With 4 bases removed from V and 4 bases from J, the gap between germline ends came to 15 bases. The length of the CDR3 is 15 residues. The germline CDR1 and CDR2 sequences are SGHDT and YYEEEE.

V usage is TRBV28 and J usage is TRBJ2-7; a weak D match, TRBD1 (5 bases). Between the trimmed V and J ends, which lost 8 bases and 5 bases, there was a span of 16 bases. CDR1 and CDR2 (germline): MDHEN, SYDVKM. This CDR3 contains 13 residues. CDR3 loop: CASPQGSPDEQYF. The CDR3 DNA follows: TGTGCCAGCCCCCAGGGTTCCCCCGACGAGCAGTACTTC.

This sequence joins TRBV29-1 and TRBJ2-7; weak D call: TRBD1 (5 bases). The CDR3 is 12 amino acids. Trimming cost V 4 bases and J 6 bases, with 13 bases left between them. CDR1 is SQVTM and CDR2 is ANQGSEA in the germline V gene. The CDR3 coding sequence is TGCAGCGTTGTGTACCCAGGGCCCGAGCAGTACTTC. Its translation: CSVVYPGPEQYF.

This chain uses TRBV6-5 with TRBJ1-1; 8 positions match TRBD1. Losses at the gene ends were 6 bases for V and 4 bases for J; bases not matched to a gene: 7. This CDR3 region has 14 residues. Germline CDR1 reads MNHEY; CDR2 reads SVGAGI. The CDR3 region has the DNA TGTGCCAGCAGACCCCAGGGGGCCGGCACTGAAGCTTTCTTT. This codes for CASRPQGAGTEAFF.

The chain combines TRBV6-5 with TRBJ2-3; D is uncertain. V dropped 8 bases and J dropped 2 bases, with 17 bases sitting between them. The CDR3 is 15 amino acids. The germline V gene encodes CDR1 MNHEY and CDR2 SVGAGI. In DNA form, the CDR3 reads TGTGCCAGCTATCCGGTCCGGAGCTTCACAGATACGCAGTATTTT. This codes for CASYPVRSFTDTQYF.

This clone was found once. This chain joins TRBV12-3 or TRBV12-4 and TRBJ1-2; D may be TRBD1 (6 bases). V was clipped by 3 bases and J by 6 bases, with 11 bases between them. The CDR3 covers 13 residues. The CDR3: CASSFARGDGYTF. CDR3 nucleotide sequence: TGTGCCAGCAGTTTCGCCAGGGGTGATGGCTACACCTTC.

The chain employs TRBV29-1 and TRBJ2-7; the match to TRBD2 covers 8 bases. The CDR3 runs 14 residues. In germline, CDR1 is SQVTM, CDR2 ANQGSEA. The trim removed 5 bases at V and 2 bases at J, leaving 8 bases unmatched. CDR3 region: CSVFAGTSAYEQYF. CDR3 DNA: TGCAGCGTTTTTGCCGGGACTAGTGCCTACGAGCAGTACTTC.

The genes are TRBV2 and TRBJ2-2; 7 nucleotides line up with TRBD1. Trimming removed 2 bases from V and 4 bases from J; junction bases left unmatched: 4. Per germline, CDR1 SNHLY and CDR2 FYNNEI. This CDR3 is built from 15 residues. The CDR3 nucleotides read TGTGCCAGCAGTGAAAGGGGGCCGGCCACCGGGGAGCTGTTTTTT. This codes for CASSERGPATGELFF.